This is a list of T cell receptor beta chains from one sample in a study of Ad26.COV2.S vaccination and SARS-CoV-2 variants. Using immunoSEQ multiplex PCR, the repertoire was profiled, and TCRdb retains in-frame clones only, with some absent. The profile shows around 450,000 clones, roughly 88% of them singletons. This specimen consisted of peripheral blood, obtained in a trial of Ad26.COV2.S vaccine versus placebo. Receptors originate from a person between 18 and 59 years old who received the Ad26.COV2.S COVID-19 vaccine or a placebo. The CDR3 runs from the conserved cysteine through the conserved F or W. D genes are given only for firm matches. The size entry is marked missing in some rows and otherwise reads once, few, many or a size class.

CDR3 protein,CDR3 DNA,CDR3 length,clone size,D gene,J gene,V gene
CASSTGTGGYEQYF,TGTGCCAGTAGTACCGGGACAGGGGGCTACGAGCAGTACTTC,14,.,TRBD1,TRBJ2-7,TRBV19
CASSRLTSGSTDTQYF,TGCGCCAGCAGTCGCTTAACTAGCGGTAGCACAGATACGCAGTATTTT,16,.,TRBD2,TRBJ2-3,TRBV5-1
CASSHRGLEGQETQYF,TGTGCCAGCAGCCATCGCGGACTAGAAGGGCAGGAGACCCAGTACTTC,16,.,TRBD2,TRBJ2-5,TRBV14
CASSLDPKNIQYF,TGCGCCAGCAGCTTGGACCCGAAAAACATTCAGTACTTC,13,.,.,TRBJ2-4,TRBV5-1
CSVGAGGDTDTQYF,TGCAGCGTTGGGGCAGGGGGGGACACAGATACGCAGTATTTT,14,.,.,TRBJ2-3,TRBV29-1
CSVGHNNEQFF,TGCAGTGTTGGGCATAACAATGAGCAGTTCTTC,11,.,.,TRBJ2-1,TRBV20-1
CATQGGGRHGGELFF,TGTGCCACCCAGGGAGGCGGGAGGCATGGCGGGGAGCTGTTTTTT,15,.,TRBD2,TRBJ2-2,TRBV28
CASRSGGEQFF,TGTGCCAGCAGATCAGGAGGGGAGCAGTTCTTC,11,.,.,TRBJ2-1,TRBV5-5
CASSQLAGVGPQYF,TGTGCCAGCAGTCAACTAGCGGGAGTAGGTCCGCAGTATTTT,14,.,TRBD2,TRBJ2-3,TRBV6-2/TRBV6-3
CASSFRLAGGPKEDTQYF,TGCGCCAGCAGTTTTAGACTAGCGGGAGGGCCCAAGGAAGATACGCAGTATTTT,18,.,TRBD2,TRBJ2-3,TRBV10-2
CASDPGRTLTYEQYF,TGTGCCAGTGATCCGGGCAGGACGCTGACATACGAGCAGTACTTC,15,.,.,TRBJ2-7,TRBV2
CASSYDRPGLAGFADTQYF,TGTGCCAGCAGTTACGACCGCCCGGGACTAGCGGGCTTCGCAGATACGCAGTATTTT,19,.,TRBD2,TRBJ2-3,TRBV6-2/TRBV6-3
CASSVGTGGYRNTIYF,TGTGCCAGCAGCGTCGGGACAGGGGGCTATCGAAACACCATATATTTT,16,.,TRBD1,TRBJ1-3,TRBV9
CASSQELGASGSHEQFF,TGTGCCAGCAGCCAAGAGCTGGGGGCTAGCGGGAGCCATGAGCAGTTCTTC,17,.,TRBD2,TRBJ2-1,TRBV4-2
CASSLFAHQEETQYF,TGTGCCAGCAGCTTATTCGCACATCAGGAAGAGACCCAGTACTTC,15,.,.,TRBJ2-5,TRBV7-2
CASSLEGVSVDEQFF,TGTGCCAGCAGCCTGGAGGGGGTGTCTGTCGATGAGCAGTTCTTC,15,.,.,TRBJ2-1,TRBV28
CASSLYRGPNTEAFF,TGTGCCAGCAGTTTATACCGGGGCCCGAACACTGAAGCTTTCTTT,15,.,.,TRBJ1-1,TRBV27
CASSSQPISGNTIYF,TGTGCCAGTAGCTCACAGCCTATCTCTGGAAACACCATATATTTT,15,once,.,TRBJ1-3,TRBV19
CASSPTGTNYGYTF,TGTGCCAGCAGTCCGACGGGGACTAACTATGGCTACACCTTC,14,.,.,TRBJ1-2,TRBV28
CASSLGAWETYEQYF,TGTGCCAGCAGCTTGGGTGCGTGGGAGACCTACGAGCAGTACTTC,15,once,.,TRBJ2-7,TRBV5-6
CASSEEVALNNEQFF,TGTGCCAGCAGTGAAGAAGTAGCACTTAACAATGAGCAGTTCTTC,15,.,.,TRBJ2-1,TRBV6-1
CASSLQGGGIETQYF,TGCGCCAGCAGCCTTCAGGGGGGAGGGATAGAGACCCAGTACTTC,15,.,.,TRBJ2-5,TRBV4-1